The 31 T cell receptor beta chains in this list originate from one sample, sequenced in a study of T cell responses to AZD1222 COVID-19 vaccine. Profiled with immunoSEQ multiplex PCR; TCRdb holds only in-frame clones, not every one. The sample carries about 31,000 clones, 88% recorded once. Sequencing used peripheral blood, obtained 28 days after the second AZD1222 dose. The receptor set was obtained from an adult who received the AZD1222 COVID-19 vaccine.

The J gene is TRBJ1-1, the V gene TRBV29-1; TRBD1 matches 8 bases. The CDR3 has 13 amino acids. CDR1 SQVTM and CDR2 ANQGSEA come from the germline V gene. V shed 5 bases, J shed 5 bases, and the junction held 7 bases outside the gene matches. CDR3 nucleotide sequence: TGCAGCGTTCGGACAGGGTTTATGACTGAAGCTTTCTTT. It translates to CSVRTGFMTEAFF.

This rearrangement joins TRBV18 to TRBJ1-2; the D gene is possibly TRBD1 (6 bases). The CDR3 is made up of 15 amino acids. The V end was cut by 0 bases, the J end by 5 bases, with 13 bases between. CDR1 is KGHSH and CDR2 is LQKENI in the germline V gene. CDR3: CASSPPSRGPYGYTF. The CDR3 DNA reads TGTGCCAGCTCACCACCGAGCAGGGGCCCATATGGCTACACCTTC.

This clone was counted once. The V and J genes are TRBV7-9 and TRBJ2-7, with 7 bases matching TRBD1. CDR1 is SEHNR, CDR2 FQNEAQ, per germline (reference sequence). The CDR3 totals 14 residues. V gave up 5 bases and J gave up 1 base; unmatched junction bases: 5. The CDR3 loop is CASSKQGNSYEQYF. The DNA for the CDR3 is TGTGCCAGCAGCAAACAGGGGAATTCCTACGAGCAGTACTTC.

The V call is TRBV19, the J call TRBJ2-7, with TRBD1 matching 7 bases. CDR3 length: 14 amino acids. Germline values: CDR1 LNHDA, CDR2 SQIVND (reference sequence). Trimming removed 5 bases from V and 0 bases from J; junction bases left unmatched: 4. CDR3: CASSARQGSYEQYF. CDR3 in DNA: TGTGCCAGTAGTGCGAGACAGGGCTCCTACGAGCAGTACTTC. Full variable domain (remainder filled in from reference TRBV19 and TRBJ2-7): DGGITQSPKYLFRKEGQNVTLSCEQNLNHDAMYWYRQDPGQGLRLIYYSQIVNDFQKGDIAEGYSVSREKKESFPLTVTSAQKNPTAFYLCASSARQGSYEQYFGPGTRLTVT.

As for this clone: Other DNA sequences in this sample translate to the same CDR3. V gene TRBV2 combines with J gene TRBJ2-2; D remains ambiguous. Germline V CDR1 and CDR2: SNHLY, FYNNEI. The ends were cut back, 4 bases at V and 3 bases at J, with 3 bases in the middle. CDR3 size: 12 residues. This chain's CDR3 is CASSGDTGELFF. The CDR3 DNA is TGTGCCAGCAGTGGTGACACCGGGGAGCTGTTTTTT.

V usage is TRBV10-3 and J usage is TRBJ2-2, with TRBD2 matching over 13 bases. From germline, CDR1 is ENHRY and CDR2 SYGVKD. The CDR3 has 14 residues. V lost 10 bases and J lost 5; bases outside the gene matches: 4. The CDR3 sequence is CATMTSGGTGELFF. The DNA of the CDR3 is TGTGCCACCATGACTAGCGGGGGGACCGGGGAGCTGTTTTTT.

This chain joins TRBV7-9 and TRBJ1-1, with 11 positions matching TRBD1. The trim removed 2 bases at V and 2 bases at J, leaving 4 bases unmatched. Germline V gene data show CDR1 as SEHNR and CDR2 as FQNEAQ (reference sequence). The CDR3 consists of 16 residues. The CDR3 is CASSLRTGGQNTEAFF. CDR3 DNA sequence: TGTGCCAGCAGCTTACGGACAGGGGGCCAAAACACTGAAGCTTTCTTT.

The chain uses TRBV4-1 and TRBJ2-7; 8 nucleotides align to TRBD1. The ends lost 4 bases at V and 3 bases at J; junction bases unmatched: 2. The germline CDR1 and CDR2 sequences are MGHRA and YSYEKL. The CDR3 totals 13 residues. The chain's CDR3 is CASSLGQGYEQYF. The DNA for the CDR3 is TGCGCCAGCAGCCTTGGACAGGGCTACGAGCAGTACTTC.

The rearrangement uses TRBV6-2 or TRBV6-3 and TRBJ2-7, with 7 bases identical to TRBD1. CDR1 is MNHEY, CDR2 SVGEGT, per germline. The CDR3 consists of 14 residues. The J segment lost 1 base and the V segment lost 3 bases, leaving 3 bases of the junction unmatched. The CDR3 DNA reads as TGTGCCAGCAGTTATTCGGGACAGTCCTACGAGCAGTACTTC. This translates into CASSYSGQSYEQYF.

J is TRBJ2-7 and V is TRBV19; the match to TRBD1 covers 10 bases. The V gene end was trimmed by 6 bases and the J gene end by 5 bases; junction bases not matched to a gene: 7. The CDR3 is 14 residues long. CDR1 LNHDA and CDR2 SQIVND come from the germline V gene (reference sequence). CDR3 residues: CASSKGTGVHEQYF. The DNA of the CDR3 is TGTGCCAGTAGCAAAGGGACAGGGGTCCACGAGCAGTACTTC.

The DNA of the CDR3 is TGTGCCAGCAGTTTCATCACAGATACGCAGTATTTT. Amino acid sequence: CASSFITDTQYF. The chain is built from TRBV12-3 or TRBV12-4 and TRBJ2-3; D not resolved. The V and J ends lost 3 bases and 2 bases respectively, with 3 bases between them. The CDR3 loop spans 12 amino acids.

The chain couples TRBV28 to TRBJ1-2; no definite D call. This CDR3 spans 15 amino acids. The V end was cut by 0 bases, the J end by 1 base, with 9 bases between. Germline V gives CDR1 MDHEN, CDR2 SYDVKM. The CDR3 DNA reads TGTGCCAGCAGTTTATGGCGGATAAGTAACTATGGCTACACCTTC. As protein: CASSLWRISNYGYTF.

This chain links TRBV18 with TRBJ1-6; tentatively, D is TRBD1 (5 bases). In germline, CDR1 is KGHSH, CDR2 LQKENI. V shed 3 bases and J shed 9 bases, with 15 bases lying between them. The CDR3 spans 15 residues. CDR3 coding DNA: TGTGCCAGCTCACCCCAGGACGGGGGTGGTTCACCCCTCCACTTT. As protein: CASSPQDGGGSPLHF.

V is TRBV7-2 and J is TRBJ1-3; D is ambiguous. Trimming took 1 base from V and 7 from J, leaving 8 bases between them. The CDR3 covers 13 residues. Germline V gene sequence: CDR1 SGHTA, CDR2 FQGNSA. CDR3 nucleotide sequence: TGTGCCAGCAGCTTAGACATAAGGAACACCATATATTTT. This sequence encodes CASSLDIRNTIYF.

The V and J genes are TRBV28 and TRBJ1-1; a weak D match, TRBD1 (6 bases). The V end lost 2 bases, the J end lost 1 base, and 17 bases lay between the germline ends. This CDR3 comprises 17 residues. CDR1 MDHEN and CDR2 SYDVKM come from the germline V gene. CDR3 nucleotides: TGTGCCAGCAGTTTAACGGGATCTGAGGGGGGGAACACTGAAGCTTTCTTT. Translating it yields CASSLTGSEGGNTEAFF.

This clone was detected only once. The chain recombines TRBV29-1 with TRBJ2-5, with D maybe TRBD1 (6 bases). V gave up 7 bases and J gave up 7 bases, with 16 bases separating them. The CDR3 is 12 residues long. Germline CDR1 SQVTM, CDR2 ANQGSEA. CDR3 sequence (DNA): TGCAGCGGTATGGACTGGGACATGACCCAGTACTTC. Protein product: CSGMDWDMTQYF.

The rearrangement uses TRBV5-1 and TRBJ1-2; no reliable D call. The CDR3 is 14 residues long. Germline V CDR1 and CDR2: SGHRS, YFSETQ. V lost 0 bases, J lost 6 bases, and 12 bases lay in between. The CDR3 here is CASSLAIEGDGYTF. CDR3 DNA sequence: TGCGCCAGCAGCTTGGCTATCGAAGGCGATGGCTACACCTTC.

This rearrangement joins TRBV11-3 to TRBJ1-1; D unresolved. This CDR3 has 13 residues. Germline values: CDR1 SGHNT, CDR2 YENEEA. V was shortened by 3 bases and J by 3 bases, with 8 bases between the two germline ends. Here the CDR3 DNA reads TGTGCCAGCAGCTTTGTCGGGGACACTGAAGCTTTCTTT. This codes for CASSFVGDTEAFF.

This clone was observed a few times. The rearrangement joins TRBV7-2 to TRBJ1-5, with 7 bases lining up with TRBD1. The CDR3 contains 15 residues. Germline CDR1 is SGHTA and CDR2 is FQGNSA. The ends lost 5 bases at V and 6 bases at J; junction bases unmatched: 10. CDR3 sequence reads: CASSPQGQRGQPQHF. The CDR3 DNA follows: TGTGCCAGCAGCCCCCAGGGACAGCGGGGTCAGCCCCAGCATTTT.

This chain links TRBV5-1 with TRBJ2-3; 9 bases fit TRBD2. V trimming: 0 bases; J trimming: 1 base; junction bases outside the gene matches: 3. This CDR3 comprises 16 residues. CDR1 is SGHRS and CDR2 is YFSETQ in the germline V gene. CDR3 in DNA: TGCGCCAGCAGCTTGGGTAGCGGGGGAGGCACAGATACGCAGTATTTT. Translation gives CASSLGSGGGTDTQYF.

As DNA, the CDR3 is TGCGCCAGCAGCCAAGATTCGGAACAGCCCCAGCATTTT. This gives the protein CASSQDSEQPQHF. V gene TRBV4-3 combines with J gene TRBJ1-5; D uncertain. The germline V gene has CDR1 LGHNA and CDR2 YSLEER. V lost 0 bases to trimming and J lost 7 bases, with 7 bases between them. The CDR3 sequence is 13 residues long.

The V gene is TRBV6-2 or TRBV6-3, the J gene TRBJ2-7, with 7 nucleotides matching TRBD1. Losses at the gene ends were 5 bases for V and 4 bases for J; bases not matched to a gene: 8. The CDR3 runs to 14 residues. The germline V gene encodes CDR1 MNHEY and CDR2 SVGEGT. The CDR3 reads CASSGHGTVYEQYF. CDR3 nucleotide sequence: TGTGCCAGCAGTGGTCACGGGACAGTATACGAGCAGTACTTC.

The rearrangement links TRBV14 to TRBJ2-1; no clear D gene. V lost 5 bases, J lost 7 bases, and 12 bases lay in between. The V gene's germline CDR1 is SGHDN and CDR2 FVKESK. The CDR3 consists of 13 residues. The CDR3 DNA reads TGTGCCAGCAGCGGGGTAGGGTTTAATGAGCAGTTCTTC. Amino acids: CASSGVGFNEQFF.

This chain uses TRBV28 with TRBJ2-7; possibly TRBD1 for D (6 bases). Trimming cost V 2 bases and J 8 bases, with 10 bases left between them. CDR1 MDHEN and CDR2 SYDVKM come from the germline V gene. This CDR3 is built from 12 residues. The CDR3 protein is CASSLEGDKQYF. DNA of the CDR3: TGTGCCAGCAGTTTAGAGGGGGATAAGCAGTACTTC.

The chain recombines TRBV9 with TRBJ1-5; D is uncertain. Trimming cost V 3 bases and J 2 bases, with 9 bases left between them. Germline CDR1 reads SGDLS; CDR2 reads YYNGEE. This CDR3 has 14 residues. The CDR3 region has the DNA TGTGCCAGCAGCGCCGCGGGCGGCAATCAGCCCCAGCATTTT. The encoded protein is CASSAAGGNQPQHF.

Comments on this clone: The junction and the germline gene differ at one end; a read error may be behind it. The CDR3, as DNA: TGTGCCAGCAGCTTAGCGAGTGCGAATGAGCACTTCTTC. Amino acids: CASSLASANEHFF. V gene TRBV11-1 combines with J gene TRBJ2-1; D uncertain. The CDR3 covers 13 residues. CDR1 is SGHAT and CDR2 is FQDESV in the germline V gene (reference sequence).

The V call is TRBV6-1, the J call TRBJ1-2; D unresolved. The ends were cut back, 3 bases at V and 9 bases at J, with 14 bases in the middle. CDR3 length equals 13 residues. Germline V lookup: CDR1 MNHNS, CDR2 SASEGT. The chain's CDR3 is CASSDNLHGSYTF. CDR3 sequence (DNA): TGTGCCAGCAGTGACAACCTACATGGAAGCTACACCTTC.

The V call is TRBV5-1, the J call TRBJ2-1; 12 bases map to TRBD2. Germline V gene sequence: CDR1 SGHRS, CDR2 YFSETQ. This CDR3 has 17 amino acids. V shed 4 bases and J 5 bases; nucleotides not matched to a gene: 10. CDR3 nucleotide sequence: TGCGCCAGCAGCCCACGACGGACTAGCGGGGTGGACAATGAGCAGTTCTTC. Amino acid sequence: CASSPRRTSGVDNEQFF.

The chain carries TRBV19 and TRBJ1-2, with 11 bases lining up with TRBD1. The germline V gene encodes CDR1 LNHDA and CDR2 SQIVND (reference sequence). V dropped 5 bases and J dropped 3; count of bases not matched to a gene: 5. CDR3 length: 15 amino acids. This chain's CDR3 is CASSSDRGQYYGYTF. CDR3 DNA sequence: TGTGCCAGTAGTTCGGACAGGGGGCAGTACTATGGCTACACCTTC.

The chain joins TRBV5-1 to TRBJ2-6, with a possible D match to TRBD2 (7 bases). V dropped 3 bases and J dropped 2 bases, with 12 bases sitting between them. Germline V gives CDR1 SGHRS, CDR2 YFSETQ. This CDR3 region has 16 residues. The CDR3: CASSSGRGPGANVLTF. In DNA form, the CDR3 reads TGCGCCAGCAGCTCCGGGCGGGGGCCTGGGGCCAACGTCCTGACTTTC.

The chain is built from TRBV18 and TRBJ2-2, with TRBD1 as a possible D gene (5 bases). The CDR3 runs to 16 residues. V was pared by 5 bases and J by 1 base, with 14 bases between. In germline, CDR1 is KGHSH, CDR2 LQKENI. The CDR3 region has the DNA TGTGCCAGCTCAGGGCCGAAACAGGAGAACACCGGGGAGCTGTTTTTT. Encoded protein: CASSGPKQENTGELFF.